This T cell receptor beta chain is from a study of cytomegalovirus exposure and HLA in healthy donors. Study background: Across about 400 genotyped donors, approximately 81% landed in the Caucasian-associated ancestry cluster.

Trimming left V 6 bases short and J 5 bases short, with 12 bases between. The CDR3 is made up of 13 amino acids. Germline V gene sequence: CDR1 MNHEY, CDR2 SMNVEV (reference sequence). Study-wide results and limits: When analyzed later, a missense DCLRE1C variant was found to be linked to TCR beta V- and J-gene trimming.

The sample holds a few counts of this clone. As yet, its antigen is unknown. Use of 60 Vbeta and 13 Jbeta primers characterized the PCR. In the original workflow: Later reanalysis found around 84 million unique TCR beta chains, 9 million to 12 million of them shared. Assay: immunoSEQ multiplex PCR; the TCRdb copy retains only in-frame clones and omits some. From that table come the V and J calls and clone size; the DNA was used to work out D and trimming. The table lists 100,000 or so clones, about three quarters of them singletons. The chain carries TRBV27 and TRBJ2-3; no clear D gene. The receptor's source is a male donor in good health and CMV-seronegative. The sample taken for sequencing was PBMCs. The CDR3 DNA sequence: TGTGCCAGCAGCTTTGGCGGATTAGATACGCAGTATTTT. Encoded protein: CASSFGGLDTQYF.